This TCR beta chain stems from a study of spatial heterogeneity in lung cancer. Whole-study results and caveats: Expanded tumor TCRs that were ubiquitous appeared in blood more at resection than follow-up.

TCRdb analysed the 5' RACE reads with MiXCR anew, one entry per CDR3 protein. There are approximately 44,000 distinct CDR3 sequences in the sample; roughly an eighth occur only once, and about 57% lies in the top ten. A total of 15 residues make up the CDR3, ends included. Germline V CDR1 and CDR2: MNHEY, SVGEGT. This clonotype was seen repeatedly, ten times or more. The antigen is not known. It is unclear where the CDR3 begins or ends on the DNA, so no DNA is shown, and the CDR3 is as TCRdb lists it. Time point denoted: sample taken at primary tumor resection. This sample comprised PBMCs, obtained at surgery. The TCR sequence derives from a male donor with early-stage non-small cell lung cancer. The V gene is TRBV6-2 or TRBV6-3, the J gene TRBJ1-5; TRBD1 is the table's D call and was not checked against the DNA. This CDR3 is CASTWGSSSGQPQHF.